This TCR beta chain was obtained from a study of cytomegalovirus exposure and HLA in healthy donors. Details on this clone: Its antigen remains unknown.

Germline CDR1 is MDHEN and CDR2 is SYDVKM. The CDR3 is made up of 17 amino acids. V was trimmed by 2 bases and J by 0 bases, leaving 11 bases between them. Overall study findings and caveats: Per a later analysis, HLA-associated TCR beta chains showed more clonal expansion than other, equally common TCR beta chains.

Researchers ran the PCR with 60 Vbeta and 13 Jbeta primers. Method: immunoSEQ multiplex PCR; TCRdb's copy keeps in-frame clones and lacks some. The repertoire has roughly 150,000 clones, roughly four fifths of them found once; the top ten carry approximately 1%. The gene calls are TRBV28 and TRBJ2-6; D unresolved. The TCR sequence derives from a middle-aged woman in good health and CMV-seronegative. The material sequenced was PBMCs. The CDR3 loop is CASSLGTVSSGANVLTF. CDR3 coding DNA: TGTGCCAGCAGTTTAGGAACAGTTAGCTCTGGGGCCAACGTCCTGACTTTC.